Following are 32 T cell receptor beta chains from one sample sequenced in a study of read filtering for tumor transcriptome and immune sequencing. This library used roughly 430 ng RNA and molecular barcoded adaptors spanning alpha/delta and beta/gamma chains. In TCRdb, the reads were re-called with MiXCR into one record per CDR3 protein. The sample holds 30,000 to 35,000 distinct CDR3 sequences, around 18% seen once. Sequenced material: a population of CD138-negative cells sorted from bone marrow. The receptors originated from a donor aged 40 or older with multiple myeloma.

V gene TRBV2 combines with J gene TRBJ2-5; D may match TRBD1 or TRBD2 (6 bases each). The CDR3 runs 13 residues. V dropped 6 bases and J dropped 5 bases, with 13 bases sitting between them. Germline values: CDR1 SNHLY, CDR2 FYNNEI. CDR3 in amino acids: CASRRGDGETQYF. The DNA of the CDR3 is TGTGCCAGCAGGAGGGGGGATGGGGAGACCCAGTACTTC.

In its sample, this clonotype was seen many times. The V call is TRBV29-1, the J call TRBJ1-1; D remains ambiguous. Germline V gene lookup returns CDR1 SQVTM and CDR2 ANQGSEA. The ends were cut back, 3 bases at V and 1 base at J, with 12 bases in the middle. This CDR3 comprises 14 residues. The CDR3 loop is CSVDPDRQNTEAFF. CDR3 sequence (DNA): TGCAGCGTTGACCCCGACCGACAGAACACTGAAGCTTTCTTT.

Points on this clonotype: Because the CDR3 is missing its conserved closing phenylalanine or tryptophan, this is likely a read error. This chain joins TRBV4-2 and TRBJ2-1; the D call may be TRBD1 or TRBD2 (5 bases each). Per germline, CDR1 LGHNA and CDR2 YNFKEQ. V was cut by 4 bases and J by 7 bases, with 14 bases left in between. The CDR3 sequence is 14 residues long. The CDR3 DNA reads as TGTGCCAGCAGCCGAGAACTGGGGGATAATGAGCAGTTCCTC. It specifies CASSRELGDNEQFL.

With respect to this clonotype: A much more abundant neighbour one base away suggests this may be a read error. This sequence joins TRBV10-3 and TRBJ1-5; possible D gene TRBD1, 6 bases. The CDR3 is 17 amino acids. The ends were cut back, 4 bases at V and 5 bases at J, with 21 bases in the middle. Looked up from germline, CDR1 is ENHRY and CDR2 is SYGVKD. Here the CDR3 DNA reads TGTGCCATCAGTGGGTCGGAAGAGGGGGACGGTTATCAGCCCCAGCATTTT. Translated, it gives CAISGSEEGDGYQPQHF.

This clonotype appeared many times. The chain has TRBV29-1 and TRBJ2-3; D is perhaps TRBD1 (5 bases). The germline gives CDR1 SQVTM, CDR2 ANQGSEA. This CDR3 comprises 14 residues. Trimming cost V 6 bases and J 0 bases, with 13 bases left between them. The CDR3 is CSVPTASSTDTQYF. The DNA of the CDR3 is TGCAGCGTCCCGACAGCGTCTAGCACAGATACGCAGTATTTT.

This clonotype turned up a few times. The V and J genes are TRBV11-3 and TRBJ2-2; tentatively, D is TRBD2 (6 bases). V was clipped by 5 bases and J by 5 bases, with 18 bases between them. This CDR3 region has 16 residues. Germline CDR1 reads SGHNT; CDR2 reads YENEEA. The CDR3 sequence is CASSPAGREDTGELFF. The CDR3 coding sequence is TGTGCCAGCAGCCCAGCGGGCCGCGAGGATACCGGGGAGCTGTTTTTT.

This clonotype was counted a few times. This chain uses TRBV6-5 with TRBJ2-7; D perhaps matches TRBD2 (5 bases). V lost 7 bases and J 7 bases, leaving 20 bases between the germline ends. CDR3 length: 14 residues. CDR1 is MNHEY, CDR2 SVGAGI, per germline. The CDR3 DNA reads as TGTGCCAGCATGACCGGAGAGGGTACTTGGGAGCAGTACTTC. It yields the protein CASMTGEGTWEQYF.

Many counts were recorded for this clonotype. The CDR3 is CSASLALGEQFF. Here the CDR3 DNA reads TGCAGTGCTAGTCTAGCGCTAGGGGAGCAGTTCTTC. The rearrangement links TRBV20-1 to TRBJ2-1; weak D call: TRBD2 (6 bases). The CDR3 loop spans 12 amino acids. In germline, CDR1 is DFQATT, CDR2 SNEGSKA (reference sequence). V was clipped by 3 bases and J by 10 bases, with 13 bases between them.

There are many counts of this clonotype. This chain links TRBV5-1 with TRBJ2-5, with D perhaps being TRBD1 or TRBD2 (7 bases each). Germline loops: CDR1 SGHRS, CDR2 YFSETQ. Trimming pared 4 bases from V and 2 bases from J, leaving 15 bases between. The CDR3 has 15 amino acids. CDR3 residues: CASSPQGRVQETQYF. The CDR3 coding sequence is TGCGCCAGCAGCCCACAGGGGAGGGTTCAAGAGACCCAGTACTTC.

As for this clonotype: The junction does not match germline at one end; this may be a read error. The rearrangement uses TRBV18 and TRBJ2-3, with D possibly matching TRBD2 (7 bases). CDR3 size: 15 residues. Germline-derived CDR1 and CDR2 are KGHSH and LQKENI. CDR3 sequence (DNA): TGTGCCAGCCCACCTGCGGGGGACACCAGAGTTACGCAGTATTTT. It translates to CASPPAGDTRVTQYF.

This clonotype occurred many times. The chain couples TRBV4-1 to TRBJ2-7, with 12 positions matching TRBD1. CDR3 length: 15 amino acids. Trimming took 4 bases from V and 4 from J; bases not matched to a gene: 5. The germline gives CDR1 MGHRA, CDR2 YSYEKL. The CDR3 nucleotides are TGCGCCAGCAGCCCCGGGACAGGGGGCGTGTACGAGCAGTACTTC. This gives the protein CASSPGTGGVYEQYF.

This clonotype has more than one count but fewer than ten. A single base separates this from a much larger clone, so it may be a read error. CDR3 nucleotide sequence: TGCGCCAGCAGCCAAGAAGGTACAGTCCTCTCTGGGGTCAACGTCCTGACTTTC. Protein sequence: CASSQEGTVLSGVNVLTF. The V gene is TRBV4-1, the J gene TRBJ2-6; D is unclear. Germline V gene sequence: CDR1 MGHRA, CDR2 YSYEKL. This CDR3 spans 18 amino acids.

The chain carries TRBV12-3 or TRBV12-4 and TRBJ2-3; D gene unclear. V was shortened by 7 bases and J by 8 bases, with 10 bases between the two germline ends. The CDR3 has 11 residues. The CDR3, as DNA: TGTGCCAGCAATTCCCCCGGTACGCAGTATTTT. Its protein is CASNSPGTQYF.

This clonotype showed up many times. The chain is built from TRBV28 and TRBJ1-1, with TRBD1 matching 7 bases. CDR1 is MDHEN and CDR2 is SYDVKM in the germline V gene. V was clipped by 6 bases and J by 1 base; unmatched bases: 8. The CDR3 has 15 residues. The CDR3 sequence: CASSPQGTENTEAFF. CDR3 nucleotide sequence: TGTGCCAGCAGCCCACAGGGGACAGAGAACACTGAAGCTTTCTTT.

This clonotype has at least ten counts. In DNA, the CDR3 is TGTGCCAGCAGTGAAGCTGGCGGGCAAGAGACCCAGTACTTC. Protein sequence: CASSEAGGQETQYF. The genes are TRBV2 and TRBJ2-5; tentative D call: TRBD2 (5 bases). The CDR3 is 14 amino acids. Trimming took off 0 bases at V and 2 bases at J, with 7 bases between the two ends. CDR1 is SNHLY, CDR2 FYNNEI, per germline.

In this sample, this clonotype turned up a few times. The chain uses TRBV28 and TRBJ2-3; tentative D call: TRBD1 (6 bases). The V end lost 5 bases, the J end lost 2 bases, and 11 bases lay between the germline ends. Germline V gene sequence: CDR1 MDHEN, CDR2 SYDVKM. The CDR3 covers 14 residues. The CDR3 region has the DNA TGTGCCAGCAGTAGAGGGGGTTACACAGATACGCAGTATTTT. Residues: CASSRGGYTDTQYF.

This clonotype was detected ten times or more. The chain employs TRBV7-8 and TRBJ2-3, with 11 bases aligning to TRBD1. This CDR3 contains 16 residues. CDR1 SGHVS and CDR2 FQNEAQ come from the germline V gene. V lost 5 bases and J lost 4; bases outside the gene matches: 8. The CDR3 here is CASSPRTGGGPDTQYF. CDR3 in DNA: TGTGCCAGCAGCCCCAGGACAGGGGGCGGCCCAGATACGCAGTATTTT.

Concerning this clonotype itself: A much larger clone sits a single nucleotide away, making a read error possible. The CDR3 carries no conserved terminal phenylalanine or tryptophan, so it likely arises from a read error. The chain recombines TRBV7-6 with TRBJ1-3, with D tentatively TRBD1 (5 bases). V lost 4 bases and J 0 bases, leaving 7 bases between the germline ends. The germline V gene has CDR1 SGHVS and CDR2 FNYEAQ. The CDR3 consists of 14 residues. The CDR3 nucleotides read TGTGCCAGCAGCTCGACAGTCTCTGGAAACACCATATATTCT. Its translation is CASSSTVSGNTIYS.

This clonotype was detected only a few times. A read error is the likely source, as a far larger clone sits one nucleotide away. The chain recombines TRBV6-1 with TRBJ2-7, with 7 bases lining up with TRBD1. Germline V gives CDR1 MNHNS, CDR2 SASEGT. This CDR3 is built from 15 residues. CDR3 bases: TGTGCCAGCAGCCACGGCTGGGGACAGACCTACGAGCGGTACTTC. Protein: CASSHGWGQTYERYF.

In this sample, this clonotype turned up a few times. The chain uses TRBV18 and TRBJ2-5, with D possibly TRBD2 on 6 matching bases. Trimming took off 6 bases at V and 3 bases at J, with 26 bases between the two ends. Germline lookup yields CDR1 KGHSH and CDR2 LQKENI. CDR3 length: 18 amino acids. CDR3 region: CASSPGPGVAGKEETQYF. The CDR3 DNA reads TGTGCCAGCTCCCCCGGTCCGGGTGTTGCGGGAAAAGAAGAGACCCAGTACTTC.

This clonotype is classed as medium-sized. The genes are TRBV20-1 and TRBJ2-7; the D gene could be TRBD1 or TRBD2 (5 bases each). Germline CDR1 DFQATT, CDR2 SNEGSKA (reference sequence). With 5 bases removed from V and 6 bases from J, the gap between germline ends came to 20 bases. This CDR3 spans 14 amino acids. CDR3: CSAHRSGPAPEQYF. CDR3 bases: TGCAGTGCTCACCGTTCGGGACCCGCCCCCGAGCAGTACTTC.

By share, this clonotype counts as medium-sized. This chain uses TRBV5-5 with TRBJ2-1; the D is unclear. The CDR3 runs to 15 residues. Deletions cut 2 bases from V and 6 bases from J, with 15 bases between. Germline lookup yields CDR1 SGHKS and CDR2 YYEKEE (reference sequence). The CDR3: CASSLVYETSNEQFF. CDR3 nucleotides: TGTGCCAGCAGCTTAGTGTACGAAACGAGCAATGAGCAGTTCTTC.

This clonotype has a count of ten or more. CDR3 sequence (DNA): TGCAGTGCTAGGGAAGACTATGGCTACACCTTC. This gives the protein CSAREDYGYTF. This chain uses TRBV20-1 with TRBJ1-2; D ambiguous. V gave up 3 bases and J gave up 3 bases, with 5 bases separating them. The CDR3 contains 11 residues. Germline CDR1 reads DFQATT; CDR2 reads SNEGSKA (reference sequence).

This clonotype was seen ten or more times. The J gene is TRBJ2-2, the V gene TRBV11-3; a possible D gene is TRBD1 (6 bases). V gave up 5 bases and J gave up 1 base, with 14 bases separating them. CDR1 is SGHNT, CDR2 YENEEA, per germline. The CDR3 spans 16 residues. The CDR3 DNA is TGTGCCAGCAGCCAAGGCTGGACAGAGAACACCGGGGAGCTGTTTTTT. This translates into CASSQGWTENTGELFF. The full variable domain, rest sourced from reference TRBV11-3 and TRBJ2-2, is EAGVVQSPRYKIIEKKQPVAFWCNPISGHNTLYWYLQNLGQGPELLIRYENEEAVDDSQLPKDRFSAERLKGVDSTLKIQPAELGDSAVYLCASSQGWTENTGELFFGEGSRLTVL.

V and J are TRBV19 and TRBJ2-3; D possibly corresponds to TRBD2 (5 bases). This CDR3 has 15 residues. Trimming stripped 5 bases from V and 2 bases from J, with 14 bases between. Germline values: CDR1 LNHDA, CDR2 SQIVND (reference sequence). In nucleotides, the CDR3 is TGTGCCAGTAGTCCGATCGAGGGCAACACAGATACGCAGTATTTT. This gives the protein CASSPIEGNTDTQYF.

This CDR3 is CASSESPDTQYF. In DNA form, the CDR3 reads TGTGCCAGCAGTGAAAGCCCCGATACGCAGTATTTT. The gene calls are TRBV2 and TRBJ2-3; D ambiguous. Germline V gives CDR1 SNHLY, CDR2 FYNNEI. This CDR3 has 12 residues. Trimming removed 2 bases at V and 6 bases at J, with 6 bases between.

By sample fraction, this clonotype is medium-sized. V is TRBV6-1 and J is TRBJ2-3; TRBD2 might be the D (6 bases). Germline CDR1 MNHNS, CDR2 SASEGT. V dropped 3 bases and J dropped 2 bases, with 9 bases sitting between them. The CDR3 spans 14 residues. The CDR3 reads CASSEASDTDTQYF. The CDR3 DNA reads TGTGCCAGCAGTGAGGCTAGCGACACAGATACGCAGTATTTT.

In this sample, this clonotype turned up many times. This chain joins TRBV4-2 and TRBJ2-7, with D hard to call. Germline loops: CDR1 LGHNA, CDR2 YNFKEQ. Trimming cost V 0 bases and J 3 bases, with 15 bases left between them. There are 16 residues in the CDR3. CDR3 sequence reads: CASSQEYPNRVYEQYF. CDR3 DNA sequence: TGTGCCAGCAGCCAAGAGTACCCGAACCGGGTCTACGAGCAGTACTTC.

This clonotype was counted many times. The chain combines TRBV3-1 with TRBJ1-5; D remains ambiguous. Between the trimmed V and J ends, which lost 3 bases and 2 bases, there was a span of 8 bases. Per the germline V gene, CDR1 is LGHDT and CDR2 is YNNKEL (reference sequence). The CDR3 has 14 residues. CDR3 coding DNA: TGTGCCAGCAGCCATATGGGAGGCAATCAGCCCCAGCATTTT. This codes for CASSHMGGNQPQHF.

This clonotype was seen many times. The rearrangement joins TRBV27 to TRBJ2-1; TRBD2 matches 12 bases. Germline CDR1 MNHEY, CDR2 SMNVEV (reference sequence). The junction had 5 bases not matched to a gene; V was cut back by 3 bases and J by 8 bases. The CDR3 totals 15 residues. In nucleotides, the CDR3 is TGTGCCAGCAGTTTTCTAGCGGGAGGGCGTGATGAGCAGTTCTTC. Translated: CASSFLAGGRDEQFF.

At least ten counts were recorded for this clonotype. The chain recombines TRBV18 with TRBJ2-2; D remains ambiguous. The CDR3 sequence is 14 residues long. CDR1 KGHSH and CDR2 LQKENI come from the germline V gene. Trimming removed 5 bases at V and 1 base at J, with 8 bases between. This chain's CDR3 is CASSVALNTGELFF. The CDR3 nucleotides are TGTGCCAGCTCAGTGGCGCTGAACACCGGGGAGCTGTTTTTT.

The V and J genes are TRBV29-1 and TRBJ1-3; D gene unclear. The germline V and J ends were trimmed by 6 bases and 0 bases, with 9 bases remaining between them. The CDR3 is 13 amino acids. From germline, CDR1 is SQVTM and CDR2 ANQGSEA. In nucleotides, the CDR3 is TGCAGCGTCGACCCGGGCTCTGGAAACACCATATATTTT. It codes for CSVDPGSGNTIYF.